The 21 T cell receptor beta chains presented below share a single source sample, sequenced in a study of beta chain features in type 1 diabetes (dated by TCRdb to 2017 to 2018). The library was obtained by the immunoSEQ multiplex PCR assay. The High Capacity cDNA Reverse Transcription Kit was used to reverse transcribe all of the isolated RNA, meaning that expressed TCRB transcripts were what got sequenced. The immuneACCESS repertoire file appears here via TCRdb, limited to in-frame rearrangements. These files lack a portion of the clones; in checked studies, under half of the deficit traces to unresolved V genes, and the cause of the others is not known. The sample data list about 150,000 clones, and approximately 9.2% of these were observed just once. Roughly 0.69% of the sample comes from the top ten. The specimen sequenced was central memory CD4+ T cells from blood. The receptors here all came from a man younger than 30 in good health.

The table lists this clone with a few counts. The chain combines TRBV27 with TRBJ2-1; 10 bases map to TRBD1. Per germline, CDR1 MNHEY and CDR2 SMNVEV (reference sequence). Trimming took 5 bases from V and 6 from J; bases not matched to a gene: 10. The CDR3 is made up of 16 amino acids. The CDR3 sequence is CASSTRQGAVGNEQFF. For the CDR3, the DNA is TGTGCCAGCAGTACGAGACAGGGGGCCGTGGGCAATGAGCAGTTCTTC.

The genes are TRBV30 and TRBJ1-1; a possible D gene is TRBD1 (5 bases). This CDR3 is built from 12 residues. V was trimmed by 2 bases and J by 3 bases, leaving 7 bases between them. The germline CDR1 and CDR2 sequences are GTSNPN and SVGIG (reference sequence). Here the CDR3 DNA reads TGTGCCTGGAGTCGCAGGGACACTGAAGCTTTCTTT. This gives the protein CAWSRRDTEAFF. The complete variable domain, with remaining parts taken from reference TRBV30 and TRBJ1-1, reads SQTIHQWPATLVQPVGSPLSLECTVEGTSNPNLYWYRQAAGRGLQLLFYSVGIGQISSEVPQNLSASRPQDRQFILSSKKLLLSDSGFYLCAWSRRDTEAFFGQGTRLTVV.

This clone was found a few times. The rearrangement links TRBV7-8 to TRBJ1-5; possible D gene TRBD1, 6 bases. Germline CDR1 SGHVS, CDR2 FQNEAQ. The V end was cut by 1 base, the J end by 7 bases, with 17 bases between. The CDR3 loop spans 16 amino acids. CDR3 coding DNA: TGTGCCAGCAGCTTAGGGGGCCTAAGGGGGATGCAGCCCCAGCATTTT. Translating it yields CASSLGGLRGMQPQHF.

This clone was counted ten times or more. The chain carries TRBV7-2 and TRBJ2-5; weak D call: TRBD1 (5 bases). The CDR3 totals 13 residues. V lost 9 bases and J 4 bases, leaving 15 bases between the germline ends. Germline CDR1 is SGHTA and CDR2 is FQGNSA. In DNA, the CDR3 is TGTGCCAGTGAGCAGGGTTCGGGAGAGACCCAGTACTTC. Encoded protein: CASEQGSGETQYF.

In this sample, this clone turned up a few times. The genes are TRBV6-5 and TRBJ1-6, with D possibly matching TRBD1 (5 bases). Trimming pared 0 bases from V and 8 bases from J, leaving 11 bases between. CDR3 length equals 15 residues. Per the germline V gene, CDR1 is MNHEY and CDR2 is SVGAGI. CDR3 coding DNA: TGTGCCAGCAGTTACTCGGGGCAGGTTCATTCACCCCTCCACTTT. Protein: CASSYSGQVHSPLHF.

This clone was picked up a small number of times. The CDR3 here is CAISVSSGGDIDTQYF. The CDR3 DNA sequence: TGTGCCATCAGTGTCTCTAGCGGGGGTGACATAGATACGCAGTATTTT. The V gene is TRBV10-3, the J gene TRBJ2-3, with 10 nucleotides matching TRBD2. The CDR3 covers 16 residues. V trimming: 4 bases; J trimming: 5 bases; junction bases outside the gene matches: 9. Germline V CDR1 and CDR2: ENHRY, SYGVKD.

The J gene is TRBJ2-3, the V gene TRBV6-1, with TRBD2 matching over 9 bases. This CDR3 has 13 residues. From germline, CDR1 is MNHNS and CDR2 SASEGT. The J segment lost 5 bases and the V segment lost 8 bases, leaving 5 bases of the junction unmatched. CDR3 sequence: CASGAGGRDTQYF. CDR3 bases: TGTGCCAGCGGAGCGGGGGGTAGAGATACGCAGTATTTT.

V is TRBV4-3 and J is TRBJ1-2; the D gene is possibly TRBD1 (5 bases). CDR3 length: 13 amino acids. The germline V gene encodes CDR1 LGHNA and CDR2 YSLEER. Trimming pared 0 bases from V and 6 bases from J, leaving 8 bases between. The CDR3 DNA reads TGCGCCAGCAGCCAAGATGCAGGGAATGGCTACACCTTC. This translates into CASSQDAGNGYTF.

Only a few counts were recorded for this clone. The V and J genes are TRBV7-2 and TRBJ2-7; D perhaps matches TRBD1 (5 bases). Germline CDR1 and CDR2: SGHTA and FQGNSA. The V and J ends lost 0 bases and 2 bases respectively, with 8 bases between them. CDR3 size: 14 residues. Here the CDR3 DNA reads TGTGCCAGCAGCTTAGCAGGGGTGGCCTACGAGCAGTACTTC. This encodes CASSLAGVAYEQYF.

This clone was counted only a few times. The chain employs TRBV18 and TRBJ2-3, with 8 positions matching TRBD1. Per germline, CDR1 KGHSH and CDR2 LQKENI. The CDR3 spans 15 residues. V dropped 2 bases and J dropped 6; count of bases not matched to a gene: 7. In DNA, the CDR3 is TGTGCCAGCTCACCAACGACAGGGGTGTCGGATACGCAGTATTTT. Protein: CASSPTTGVSDTQYF.

V usage is TRBV10-2 and J usage is TRBJ1-1; 8 nucleotides match TRBD1. This CDR3 contains 13 residues. Germline loops: CDR1 WSHSY, CDR2 SAAADI. V trimming: 9 bases; J trimming: 6 bases; junction bases outside the gene matches: 9. This CDR3 is CARLSGGASEAFF. CDR3 nucleotides: TGCGCCAGATTGTCAGGGGGCGCGTCTGAAGCTTTCTTT.

The gene calls are TRBV7-9 and TRBJ1-5, with D hard to call. Germline CDR1 and CDR2: SEHNR and FQNEAQ (reference sequence). V was shortened by 2 bases and J by 1 base, with 9 bases between the two germline ends. The length of the CDR3 is 15 residues. For the CDR3, the DNA is TGTGCCAGCAGCTTAAAATTTCTGAGCAATCAGCCCCAGCATTTT. It specifies CASSLKFLSNQPQHF.

This clone was seen a handful of times. The chain employs TRBV10-3 and TRBJ2-3; no definite D call. The CDR3 is made up of 16 amino acids. The germline V gene has CDR1 ENHRY and CDR2 SYGVKD. V lost 3 bases to trimming and J lost 0 bases, with 13 bases between them. The CDR3, as DNA: TGTGCCATCAGTGATCTTACAGACCCTAGCACAGATACGCAGTATTTT. Protein sequence: CAISDLTDPSTDTQYF.

This clone was observed a few times. The chain carries TRBV27 and TRBJ1-5, with TRBD1 as a possible D gene (5 bases). V was trimmed by 5 bases and J by 3 bases, leaving 14 bases between them. Germline-derived CDR1 and CDR2 are MNHEY and SMNVEV (reference sequence). This CDR3 contains 15 residues. The CDR3 reads CASSPSYRPNQPQHF. The CDR3 nucleotides read TGTGCCAGCAGTCCCTCTTACAGGCCCAATCAGCCCCAGCATTTT.

The chain has TRBV18 and TRBJ2-5, with 8 bases identical to TRBD1. This CDR3 region has 17 residues. CDR1 and CDR2 from the germline V gene are KGHSH and LQKENI. After removal of 0 bases from V and 4 bases from J, the junction contained 10 bases not matched to a gene. CDR3 protein: CASSPPGPGQGRETQYF. The CDR3 bases are TGTGCCAGCTCACCACCAGGGCCCGGACAGGGACGAGAGACCCAGTACTTC.

This clone was counted many times. V gene TRBV28 combines with J gene TRBJ1-5; D gene ambiguous. The ends were cut back, 2 bases at V and 7 bases at J, with 12 bases in the middle. Germline V gives CDR1 MDHEN, CDR2 SYDVKM. This CDR3 has 14 amino acids. The DNA of the CDR3 is TGTGCCAGCAGTTTAGTCGAAGCGGGGCAGCCCCAGCATTTT. This gives the protein CASSLVEAGQPQHF.

The chain links TRBV18 to TRBJ1-3; D is perhaps TRBD1 (5 bases). Germline V CDR1 and CDR2: KGHSH, LQKENI. The CDR3 totals 16 residues. V lost 0 bases and J lost 0, with 9 bases in between. Here the CDR3 reads CASSPPNGGSGNTIYF. The CDR3 coding sequence is TGTGCCAGCTCACCACCCAACGGGGGCTCTGGAAACACCATATATTTT.

This clone has a handful of counts. This chain uses TRBV2 with TRBJ2-2; no clear D. Germline-derived CDR1 and CDR2 are SNHLY and FYNNEI. Trimming pared 0 bases from V and 9 bases from J, leaving 2 bases between. This CDR3 contains 11 residues. The CDR3 loop reads CASSEAWELFF. The CDR3 nucleotides are TGTGCCAGCAGTGAAGCCTGGGAGCTGTTTTTT.

Concerning this clone: One end of the junction fails to match germline, which may point to a read error. V gene TRBV6-5 combines with J gene TRBJ1-1; no reliable D call. CDR1 is MNHEY, CDR2 SVGAGI, per germline. The length of the CDR3 is 13 residues. Here the CDR3 reads CASTDGLNTEVFF. For the CDR3, the DNA is TGTGCCAGCACCGACGGACTGAACACTGAAGTTTTCTTT.

The chain carries TRBV7-2 and TRBJ2-1; no definite D call. The V gene lost 1 base and the J gene lost 5 bases, with 6 bases spanning the gap. Germline V gives CDR1 SGHTA, CDR2 FQGNSA. CDR3 length equals 13 residues. This chain's CDR3 is CASSLGENNEQFF. The CDR3 DNA sequence: TGTGCCAGCAGCTTAGGAGAGAACAATGAGCAGTTCTTC.

The CDR3 sequence: CASSLAFTGVGTGELFF. DNA of the CDR3: TGCGCCAGCAGCTTGGCCTTCACAGGGGTCGGTACCGGGGAGCTGTTTTTT. V usage is TRBV5-1 and J usage is TRBJ2-2; TRBD1 matches at 7 bases. The CDR3 sequence is 17 residues long. From germline, CDR1 is SGHRS and CDR2 YFSETQ. V dropped 0 bases and J dropped 5; count of bases not matched to a gene: 10.